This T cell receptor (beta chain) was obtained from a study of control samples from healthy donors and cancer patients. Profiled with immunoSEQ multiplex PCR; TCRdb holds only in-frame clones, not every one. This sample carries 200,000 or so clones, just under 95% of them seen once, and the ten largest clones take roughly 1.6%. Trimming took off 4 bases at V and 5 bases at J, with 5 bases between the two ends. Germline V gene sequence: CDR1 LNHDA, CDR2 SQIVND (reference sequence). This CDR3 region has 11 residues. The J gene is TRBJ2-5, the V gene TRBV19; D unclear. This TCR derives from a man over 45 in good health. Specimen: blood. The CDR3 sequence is CASSNWETQYF. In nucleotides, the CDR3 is TGTGCCAGTAGTAACTGGGAGACCCAGTACTTC.